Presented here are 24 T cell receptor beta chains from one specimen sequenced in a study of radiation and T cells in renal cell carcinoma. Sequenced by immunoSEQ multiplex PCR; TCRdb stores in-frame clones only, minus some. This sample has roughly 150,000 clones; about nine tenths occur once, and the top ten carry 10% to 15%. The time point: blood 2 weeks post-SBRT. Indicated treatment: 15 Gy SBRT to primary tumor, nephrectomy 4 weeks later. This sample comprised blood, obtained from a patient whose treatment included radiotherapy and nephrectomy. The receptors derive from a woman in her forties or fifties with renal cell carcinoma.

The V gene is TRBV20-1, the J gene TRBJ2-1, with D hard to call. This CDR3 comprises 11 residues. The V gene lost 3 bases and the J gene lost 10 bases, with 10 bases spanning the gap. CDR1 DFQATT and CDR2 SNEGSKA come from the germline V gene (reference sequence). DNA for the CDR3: TGCAGTGCTAGGCGAACGCTGGAGCAGTTCTTC. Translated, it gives CSARRTLEQFF.

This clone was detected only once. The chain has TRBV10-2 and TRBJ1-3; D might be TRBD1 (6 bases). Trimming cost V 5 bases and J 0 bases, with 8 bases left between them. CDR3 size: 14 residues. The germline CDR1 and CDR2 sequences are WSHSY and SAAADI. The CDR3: CASSQGSSGNTIYF. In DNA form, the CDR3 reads TGCGCCAGCAGTCAGGGGAGCTCTGGAAACACCATATATTTT.

The CDR3 sequence: CASSEGLAEETQYF. The CDR3 DNA is TGTGCCAGCAGTGAAGGACTAGCGGAAGAGACCCAGTACTTC. V usage is TRBV2 and J usage is TRBJ2-5; 9 nucleotides align to TRBD2. The V segment lost 1 base and the J segment 3 bases; nucleotides outside the gene matches: 0. Germline-derived CDR1 and CDR2 are SNHLY and FYNNEI. CDR3 length: 14 amino acids. Variable domain in full (rest from reference TRBV2 and TRBJ2-5): EPEVTQTPSHQVTQMGQEVILRCVPISNHLYFYWYRQILGQKVEFLVSFYNNEISEKSEIFDDQFSVERPDGSNFTLKIRSTKLEDSAMYFCASSEGLAEETQYFGPGTRLLVL.

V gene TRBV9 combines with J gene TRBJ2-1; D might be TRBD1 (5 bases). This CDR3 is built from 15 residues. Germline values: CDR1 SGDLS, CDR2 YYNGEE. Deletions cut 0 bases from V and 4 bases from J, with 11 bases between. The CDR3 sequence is CASSVVTGGYNEQFF. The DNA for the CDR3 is TGTGCCAGCAGCGTAGTCACAGGTGGATACAATGAGCAGTTCTTC. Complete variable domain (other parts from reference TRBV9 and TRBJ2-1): DSGVTQTPKHLITATGQRVTLRCSPRSGDLSVYWYQQSLDQGLQFLIQYYNGEERAKGNILERFSAQQFPDLHSELNLSSLELGDSALYFCASSVVTGGYNEQFFGPGTRLTVL.

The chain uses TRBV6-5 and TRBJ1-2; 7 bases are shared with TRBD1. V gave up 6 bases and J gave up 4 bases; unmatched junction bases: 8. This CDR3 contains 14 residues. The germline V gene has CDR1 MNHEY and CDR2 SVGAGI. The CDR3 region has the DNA TGTGCCAGCAGATCGACAGGGCGCGTCTATGGCTACACCTTC. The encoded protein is CASRSTGRVYGYTF.

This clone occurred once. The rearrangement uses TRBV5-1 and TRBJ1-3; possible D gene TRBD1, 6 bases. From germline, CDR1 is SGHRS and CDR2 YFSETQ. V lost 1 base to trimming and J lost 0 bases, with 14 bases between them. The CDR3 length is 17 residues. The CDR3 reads CASSLLIGGFSGNTIYF. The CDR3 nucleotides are TGCGCCAGCAGCTTGCTTATCGGGGGCTTCTCTGGAAACACCATATATTTT.

CDR3 residues: CASRIGGQSYEQYF. CDR3 nucleotide sequence: TGTGCCAGCAGGATAGGGGGACAATCCTACGAGCAGTACTTC. This chain uses TRBV2 with TRBJ2-7; TRBD1 is a possible D gene (6 bases). Germline CDR1 reads SNHLY; CDR2 reads FYNNEI. The CDR3 extends over 14 amino acids. Deletions cut 6 bases from V and 1 base from J, with 13 bases between. Full variable domain (outside the CDR3, taken from reference TRBV2 and TRBJ2-7): EPEVTQTPSHQVTQMGQEVILRCVPISNHLYFYWYRQILGQKVEFLVSFYNNEISEKSEIFDDQFSVERPDGSNFTLKIRSTKLEDSAMYFCASRIGGQSYEQYFGPGTRLTVT.

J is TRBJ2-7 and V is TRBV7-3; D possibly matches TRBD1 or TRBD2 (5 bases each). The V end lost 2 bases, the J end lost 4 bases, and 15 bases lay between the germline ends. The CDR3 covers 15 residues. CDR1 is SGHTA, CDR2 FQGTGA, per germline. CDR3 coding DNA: TGTGCCAGCAGCTTAGGTCAGGGAGATACTTACGAGCAGTACTTC. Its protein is CASSLGQGDTYEQYF.

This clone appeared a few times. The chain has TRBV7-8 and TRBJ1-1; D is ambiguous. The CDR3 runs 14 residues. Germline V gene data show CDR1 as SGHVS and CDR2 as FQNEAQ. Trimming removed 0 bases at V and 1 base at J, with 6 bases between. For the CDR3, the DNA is TGTGCCAGCAGCTTAGCGGCAGGGAACACTGAAGCTTTCTTT. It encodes CASSLAAGNTEAFF.

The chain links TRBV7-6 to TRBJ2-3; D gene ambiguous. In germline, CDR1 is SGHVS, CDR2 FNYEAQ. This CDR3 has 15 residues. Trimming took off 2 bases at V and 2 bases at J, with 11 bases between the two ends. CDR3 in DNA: TGTGCCAGCAGCTTAAGCGCAGGTATCACAGATACGCAGTATTTT. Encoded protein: CASSLSAGITDTQYF.

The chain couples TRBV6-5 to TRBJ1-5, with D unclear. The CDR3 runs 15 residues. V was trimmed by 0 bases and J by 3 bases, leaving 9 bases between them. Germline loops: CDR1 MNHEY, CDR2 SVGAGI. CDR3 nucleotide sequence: TGTGCCAGCAGTTACTCGAGGCAGAACAATCAGCCCCAGCATTTT. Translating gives CASSYSRQNNQPQHF.

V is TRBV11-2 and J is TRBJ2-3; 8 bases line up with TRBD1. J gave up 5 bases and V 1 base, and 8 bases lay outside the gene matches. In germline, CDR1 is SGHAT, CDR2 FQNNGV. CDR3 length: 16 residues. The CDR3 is CASSLVAGGIQDTQYF. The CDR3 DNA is TGTGCCAGCAGCTTAGTGGCAGGGGGCATTCAAGATACGCAGTATTTT.

CDR3 nucleotides: TGCGCCAGCAGTGAGGTCAACTATGGCTACACCTTC. It yields the protein CASSEVNYGYTF. This rearrangement joins TRBV10-2 to TRBJ1-2; D is unresolved. The germline gives CDR1 WSHSY, CDR2 SAAADI. V lost 2 bases, J lost 2 bases, and 3 bases lay in between. The CDR3 has 12 amino acids.

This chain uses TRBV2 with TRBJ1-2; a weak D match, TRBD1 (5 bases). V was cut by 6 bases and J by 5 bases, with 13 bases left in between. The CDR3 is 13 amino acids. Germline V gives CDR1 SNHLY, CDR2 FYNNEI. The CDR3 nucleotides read TGTGCCAGCAGCCCCCTAGGGGAGTATGGCTACACCTTC. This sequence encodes CASSPLGEYGYTF. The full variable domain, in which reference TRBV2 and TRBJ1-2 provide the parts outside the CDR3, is EPEVTQTPSHQVTQMGQEVILRCVPISNHLYFYWYRQILGQKVEFLVSFYNNEISEKSEIFDDQFSVERPDGSNFTLKIRSTKLEDSAMYFCASSPLGEYGYTFGSGTRLTVV.

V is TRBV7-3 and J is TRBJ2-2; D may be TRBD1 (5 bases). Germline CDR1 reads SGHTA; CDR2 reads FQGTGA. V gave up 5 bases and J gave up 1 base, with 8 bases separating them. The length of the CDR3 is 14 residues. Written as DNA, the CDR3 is TGTGCCAGCAGCCTCGACAGGAACACCGGGGAGCTGTTTTTT. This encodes CASSLDRNTGELFF.

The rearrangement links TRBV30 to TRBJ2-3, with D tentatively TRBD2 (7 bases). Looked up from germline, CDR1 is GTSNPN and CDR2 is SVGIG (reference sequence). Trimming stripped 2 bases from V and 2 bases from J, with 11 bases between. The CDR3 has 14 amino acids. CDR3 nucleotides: TGTGCCTGGAGTAGGGGGGGGAACACAGATACGCAGTATTTT. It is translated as CAWSRGGNTDTQYF.

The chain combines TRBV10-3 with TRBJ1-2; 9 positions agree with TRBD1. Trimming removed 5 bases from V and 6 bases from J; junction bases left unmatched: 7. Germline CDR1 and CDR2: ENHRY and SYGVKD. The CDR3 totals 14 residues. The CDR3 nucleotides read TGTGCCATCAGTTTCACAGGGGGCGCGGATGGCTACACCTTC. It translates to CAISFTGGADGYTF.

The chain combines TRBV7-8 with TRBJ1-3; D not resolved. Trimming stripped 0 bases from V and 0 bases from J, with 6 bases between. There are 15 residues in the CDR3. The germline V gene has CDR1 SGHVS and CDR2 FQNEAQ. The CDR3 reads CASSLAFDSGNTIYF. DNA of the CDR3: TGTGCCAGCAGCTTAGCGTTCGACTCTGGAAACACCATATATTTT. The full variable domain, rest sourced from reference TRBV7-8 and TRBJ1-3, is GAGVSQSPRYKVAKRGQDVALRCDPISGHVSLFWYQQALGQGPEFLTYFQNEAQLDKSGLPSDRFFAERPEGSVSTLKIQRTQQEDSAVYLCASSLAFDSGNTIYFGEGSWLTVV.

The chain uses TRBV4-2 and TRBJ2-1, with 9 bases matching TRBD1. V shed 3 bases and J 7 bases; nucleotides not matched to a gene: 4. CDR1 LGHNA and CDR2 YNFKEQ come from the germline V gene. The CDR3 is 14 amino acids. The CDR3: CASSHVDRGNEQFF. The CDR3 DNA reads TGTGCCAGCAGCCACGTGGACAGGGGAAATGAGCAGTTCTTC.

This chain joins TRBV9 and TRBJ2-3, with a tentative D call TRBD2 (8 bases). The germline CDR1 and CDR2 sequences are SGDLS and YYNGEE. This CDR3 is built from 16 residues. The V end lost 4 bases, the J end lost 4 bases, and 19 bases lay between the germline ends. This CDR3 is CASSPRGTSSSDTQYF. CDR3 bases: TGTGCCAGCAGCCCCAGGGGGACTAGTAGTTCAGATACGCAGTATTTT. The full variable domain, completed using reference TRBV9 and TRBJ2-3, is DSGVTQTPKHLITATGQRVTLRCSPRSGDLSVYWYQQSLDQGLQFLIQYYNGEERAKGNILERFSAQQFPDLHSELNLSSLELGDSALYFCASSPRGTSSSDTQYFGPGTRLTVL.

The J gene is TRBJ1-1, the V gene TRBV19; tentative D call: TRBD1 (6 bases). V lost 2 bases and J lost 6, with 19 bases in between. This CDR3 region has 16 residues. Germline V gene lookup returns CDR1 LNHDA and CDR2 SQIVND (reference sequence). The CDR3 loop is CASSIFGTTRSPEAFF. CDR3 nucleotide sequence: TGTGCCAGTAGTATATTTGGGACAACCCGATCCCCTGAAGCTTTCTTT.

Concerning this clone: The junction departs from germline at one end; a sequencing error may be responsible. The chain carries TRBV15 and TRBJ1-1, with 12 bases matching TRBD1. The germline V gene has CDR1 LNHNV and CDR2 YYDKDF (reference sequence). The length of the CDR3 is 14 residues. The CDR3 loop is CATSSHGLGQGALF. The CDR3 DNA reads TGTGCCACCAGCAGTCACGGCTTGGGACAGGGGGCTCTCTTT.

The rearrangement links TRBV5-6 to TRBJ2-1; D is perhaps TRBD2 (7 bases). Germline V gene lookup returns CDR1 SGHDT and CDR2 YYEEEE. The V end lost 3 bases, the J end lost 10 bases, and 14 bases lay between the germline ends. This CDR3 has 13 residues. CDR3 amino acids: CASSSGGGQEQFF. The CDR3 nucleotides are TGTGCCAGCAGCTCGGGGGGTGGACAGGAGCAGTTCTTC.

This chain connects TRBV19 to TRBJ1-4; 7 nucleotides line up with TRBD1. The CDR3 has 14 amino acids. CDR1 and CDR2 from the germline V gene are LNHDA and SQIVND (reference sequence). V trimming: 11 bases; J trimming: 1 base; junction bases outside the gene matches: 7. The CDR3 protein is CASNRGETNEKLFF. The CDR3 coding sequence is TGTGCCTCCAACAGGGGAGAAACTAATGAAAAACTGTTTTTT.